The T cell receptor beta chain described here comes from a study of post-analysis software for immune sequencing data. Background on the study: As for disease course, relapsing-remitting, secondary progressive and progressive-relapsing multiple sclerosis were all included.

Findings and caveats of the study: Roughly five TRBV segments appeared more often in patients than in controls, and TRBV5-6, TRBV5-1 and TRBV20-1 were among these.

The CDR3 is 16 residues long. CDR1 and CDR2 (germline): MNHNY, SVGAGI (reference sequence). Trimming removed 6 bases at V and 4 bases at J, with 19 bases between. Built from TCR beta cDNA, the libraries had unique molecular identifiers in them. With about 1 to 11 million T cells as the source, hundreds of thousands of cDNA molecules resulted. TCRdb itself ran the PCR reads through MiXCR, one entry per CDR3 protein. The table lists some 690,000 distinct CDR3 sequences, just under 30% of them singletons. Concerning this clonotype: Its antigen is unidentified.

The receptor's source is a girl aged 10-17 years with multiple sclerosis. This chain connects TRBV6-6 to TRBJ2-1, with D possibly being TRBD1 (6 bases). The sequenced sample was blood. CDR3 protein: CASSVPTGRSYNEQFF. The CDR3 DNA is TGTGCCAGCAGCGTACCTACAGGGCGTTCGTACAATGAGCAGTTCTTC.